This is a list of T cell receptor beta chains from one sample in a study of blood T cell repertoires in COVID-19. The protocol was immunoSEQ multiplex PCR, while the TCRdb copy is restricted to in-frame clones and leaves out a portion. Found here are 200,000 to 250,000 clones, about 88% of them singletons; the top ten hold 7.1%. Sequenced sample: peripheral blood. The receptors were sampled from a woman between 70 and 85 years old with active or convalescent COVID-19. Both conserved end residues are part of each CDR3. Fields, in order: clone size, J gene, V gene, D gene, CDR3 protein, CDR3 DNA. The D gene is left open where the match is weak. Clone size is stated in some rows and not others, as once, few, many or a class when expanded.

NA	TRBJ2-7	TRBV7-2	NA	CASSLPTSYEQYF	TGTGCCAGCAGCTTACCAACTTCCTACGAGCAGTACTTC
once	TRBJ2-5	TRBV4-3	NA	CASSQDLTFETQYF	TGCGCCAGCAGCCAAGATCTCACTTTTGAGACCCAGTACTTC
NA	TRBJ1-2	TRBV25-1	NA	CASSAGGAWDYTF	TGTGCCAGCAGTGCGGGGGGCGCTTGGGACTACACCTTC
NA	TRBJ2-3	TRBV9	NA	CASSVVVGVTDTQYF	TGTGCCAGCAGCGTGGTTGTGGGAGTCACAGATACGCAGTATTTT
NA	TRBJ2-2	TRBV7-9	NA	CALQDTGELFF	TGTGCCCTCCAGGACACCGGGGAGCTGTTTTTT
NA	TRBJ1-1	TRBV2	NA	CASSEAGMGAYTEAFF	TGTGCCAGCAGTGAAGCAGGGATGGGAGCTTACACTGAAGCTTTCTTT
NA	TRBJ1-1	TRBV27	TRBD1	CASRRQGPGTEAFF	TGTGCCAGCAGACGACAGGGCCCGGGGACTGAAGCTTTCTTT
once	TRBJ2-7	TRBV4-1	NA	CASSQETGDFYEQYF	TGCGCCAGCAGCCAAGAGACAGGAGATTTCTACGAGCAGTACTTC
NA	TRBJ1-1	TRBV27	TRBD1	CASRQGGTEAFF	TGTGCCAGCCGACAGGGAGGAACTGAAGCTTTCTTT
NA	TRBJ1-2	TRBV6-5	NA	CASSYIGQSGLYGYTF	TGTGCCAGCAGTTACATAGGACAGTCGGGTCTCTATGGCTACACCTTC
NA	TRBJ2-1	TRBV5-1	NA	CASSRQGETGASAGEQFF	TGCGCCAGCAGCCGCCAGGGGGAAACGGGGGCCTCGGCGGGGGAGCAGTTCTTC
NA	TRBJ2-3	TRBV5-4	TRBD2	CASSLRGGGTDTQYF	TGTGCCAGCAGCCTACGCGGGGGGGGCACAGATACGCAGTATTTT
once	TRBJ2-7	TRBV28	NA	CASSLEQGPYEQYF	TGTGCCAGCAGTTTAGAACAGGGTCCCTACGAGCAGTACTTC
once	TRBJ2-5	TRBV20-1	NA	CSARDQETQYF	TGCAGTGCCCGGGATCAAGAGACCCAGTACTTC
NA	TRBJ2-1	TRBV9	TRBD2	CASSVVGLAGMNTGSSYNEQFF	TGTGCCAGCAGCGTAGTCGGACTAGCGGGGATGAATACCGGCAGCTCCTACAATGAGCAGTTCTTC